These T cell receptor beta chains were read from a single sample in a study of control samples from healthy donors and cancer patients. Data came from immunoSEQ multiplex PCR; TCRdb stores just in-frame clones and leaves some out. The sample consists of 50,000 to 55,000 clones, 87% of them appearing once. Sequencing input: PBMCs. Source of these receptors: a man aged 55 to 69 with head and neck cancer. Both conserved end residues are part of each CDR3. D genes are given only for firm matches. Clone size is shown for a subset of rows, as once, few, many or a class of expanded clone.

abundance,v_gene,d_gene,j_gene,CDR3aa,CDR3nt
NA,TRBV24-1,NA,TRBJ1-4,CASGLGDEKLFF,TGTGCCAGCGGGCTTGGGGATGAAAAACTGTTTTTT
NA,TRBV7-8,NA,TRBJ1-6,CATRAIGSNNSPLHF,TGTGCCACCCGAGCTATAGGTTCAAATAATTCACCCCTCCACTTT
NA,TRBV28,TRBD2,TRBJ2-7,CASSSGGTVGAHPYEQYF,TGTGCCAGCAGTTCGGGGGGGACTGTCGGTGCCCACCCCTACGAGCAGTACTTC
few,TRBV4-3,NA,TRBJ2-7,CASSQDGGRGGEQYF,TGCGCCAGCAGCCAAGATGGCGGCAGGGGGGGCGAGCAGTACTTC
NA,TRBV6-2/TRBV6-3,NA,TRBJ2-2,CASSYYRSNTGELFF,TGTGCCAGCAGTTACTACCGATCGAACACCGGGGAGCTGTTTTTT
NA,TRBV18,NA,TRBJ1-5,CASSVGGRDQPQHF,TGTGCCAGCTCCGTAGGGGGTCGGGATCAGCCCCAGCATTTT
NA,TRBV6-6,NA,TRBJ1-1,CASSRDLFRGNTEAFF,TGTGCCAGCAGTCGAGATCTATTTCGGGGGAACACTGAAGCTTTCTTT
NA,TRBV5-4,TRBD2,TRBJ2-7,CASSFVFHRDYISYEQYF,TGTGCCAGCAGCTTCGTTTTCCACCGGGACTACATCTCCTACGAGCAGTACTTC
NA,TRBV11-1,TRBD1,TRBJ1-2,CASSLGQAPGYGYTF,TGTGCCAGCAGCCTAGGACAGGCCCCTGGCTATGGCTACACCTTC
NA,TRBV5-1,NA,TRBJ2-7,CASSLDGTYEQYF,TGCGCCAGCAGCTTGGACGGTACCTACGAGCAGTACTTC
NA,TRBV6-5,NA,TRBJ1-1,CASSWEYTEAFF,TGTGCCAGCAGTTGGGAGTACACTGAAGCTTTCTTT
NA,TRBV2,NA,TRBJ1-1,CASLGRTGNTEAFF,TGTGCCAGCCTCGGACGTACAGGGAACACTGAAGCTTTCTTT
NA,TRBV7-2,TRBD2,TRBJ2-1,CASSPWTSGRANSEQFF,TGTGCCAGCAGCCCTTGGACTAGCGGGAGGGCTAATAGTGAGCAGTTCTTC
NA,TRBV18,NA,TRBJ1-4,CASSPRQGATNEKLFF,TGTGCCAGCTCACCCCGGCAGGGCGCAACTAATGAAAAACTGTTTTTT
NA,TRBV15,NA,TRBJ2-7,CATSRYKGQGGAGEQYF,TGTGCCACCAGCAGATATAAGGGGCAGGGGGGTGCGGGCGAGCAGTACTTC
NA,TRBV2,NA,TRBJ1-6,CASSASSGESPLHF,TGTGCCAGCAGTGCCTCGAGTGGGGAATCACCCCTCCACTTT
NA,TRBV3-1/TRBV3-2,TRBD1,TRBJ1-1,CASSYQGAAEAFF,TGTGCCAGCAGCTACCAGGGGGCGGCTGAAGCTTTCTTT
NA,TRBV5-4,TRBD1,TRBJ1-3,CASSAGTASGNTIYF,TGTGCCAGCAGTGCCGGGACAGCTTCTGGAAACACCATATATTTT
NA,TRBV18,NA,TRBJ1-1,CASSPRGSSTEAFF,TGTGCCAGCTCACCAAGGGGTTCGTCCACTGAAGCTTTCTTT
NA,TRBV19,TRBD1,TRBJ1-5,CASSPQGEGGNQPQHF,TGTGCCAGTAGTCCCCAGGGGGAGGGAGGCAATCAGCCCCAGCATTTT
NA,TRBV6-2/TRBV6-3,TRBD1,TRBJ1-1,CASSRTGDTEAFF,TGTGCCAGCAGCAGGACAGGGGACACTGAAGCTTTCTTT
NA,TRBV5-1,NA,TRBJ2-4,CASSLGYTDVGAKNIQYF,TGCGCCAGCAGCTTGGGATATACGGACGTAGGGGCCAAAAACATTCAGTACTTC
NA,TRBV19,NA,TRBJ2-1,CATRRSGHGNEQFF,TGTGCCACCCGCCGCTCGGGACACGGCAATGAGCAGTTCTTC
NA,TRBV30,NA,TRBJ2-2,CAWKGIVGELFF,TGTGCCTGGAAAGGTATCGTCGGGGAGCTGTTTTTT
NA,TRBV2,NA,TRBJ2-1,CASSESRGRAGARNEQFF,TGTGCCAGCAGTGAATCTCGGGGACGGGCGGGTGCACGGAATGAGCAGTTCTTC
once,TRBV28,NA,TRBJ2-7,CASRGGSGEQYF,TGTGCCAGCCGAGGGGGGTCAGGCGAGCAGTACTTC
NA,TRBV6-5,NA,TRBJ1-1,CASSPRWGGNTEAFF,TGTGCCAGCTCCCCGAGGTGGGGAGGGAACACTGAAGCTTTCTTT
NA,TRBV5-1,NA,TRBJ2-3,CASTPDRGDTQYF,TGCGCCAGCACCCCTGACCGGGGGGATACGCAGTATTTT
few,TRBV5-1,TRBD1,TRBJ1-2,CASSHGQGRGDYGYTF,TGCGCCAGCAGTCATGGACAGGGAAGAGGGGACTATGGCTACACCTTC
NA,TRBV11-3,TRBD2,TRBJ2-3,CASSLRGAGGTDTQYF,TGTGCCAGCAGCTTAAGGGGAGCGGGAGGAACAGATACGCAGTATTTT
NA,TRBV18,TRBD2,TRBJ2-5,CASSPNGLAGRETQYF,TGTGCCAGCTCACCAAACGGACTAGCGGGACGAGAGACCCAGTACTTC
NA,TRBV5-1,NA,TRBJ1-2,CASSLAPGSNYGYTF,TGCGCCAGCAGCTTGGCTCCAGGCTCTAACTATGGCTACACCTTC
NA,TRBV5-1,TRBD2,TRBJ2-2,CASCYSGRGTGELFF,TGCGCCAGCTGTTATAGCGGGAGGGGCACCGGGGAGCTGTTTTTT
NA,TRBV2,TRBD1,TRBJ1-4,CASSEIGTGDEKLFF,TGTGCCAGCAGTGAAATAGGGACAGGGGATGAAAAACTGTTTTTT
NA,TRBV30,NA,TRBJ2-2,CAWRRLGTGELFF,TGTGCCTGGAGAAGACTTGGGACCGGGGAGCTGTTTTTT
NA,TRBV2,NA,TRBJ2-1,CASSPRQGYNEQFF,TGTGCCAGCAGTCCTCGCCAGGGATACAATGAGCAGTTCTTC
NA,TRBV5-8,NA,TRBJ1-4,CASSPRGGGEKLFF,TGTGCCAGCAGCCCCCGGGGAGGAGGGGAAAAACTGTTTTTT
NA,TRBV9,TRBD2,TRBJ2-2,CASSAGLGAPGELFF,TGTGCCAGCAGCGCGGGACTAGGGGCCCCCGGGGAGCTGTTTTTT
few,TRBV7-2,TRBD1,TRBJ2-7,CASSRWTGAEQYF,TGTGCCAGCAGCAGGTGGACAGGGGCCGAGCAGTACTTC
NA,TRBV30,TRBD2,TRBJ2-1,CAWSAGLAALNQFF,TGTGCCTGGAGCGCCGGACTAGCGGCCTTGAATCAGTTCTTC
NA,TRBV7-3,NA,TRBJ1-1,CASSSDRNTEAFF,TGTGCCAGCAGCTCGGACAGGAACACTGAAGCTTTCTTT
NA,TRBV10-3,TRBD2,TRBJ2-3,CAISEFRVLAEGTDTQYF,TGTGCCATCAGTGAATTTCGGGTACTAGCGGAGGGCACAGATACGCAGTATTTT
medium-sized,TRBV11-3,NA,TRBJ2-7,CASILGGWGHAREQYF,TGTGCCAGCATTCTAGGCGGGTGGGGCCACGCTCGGGAGCAGTACTTC
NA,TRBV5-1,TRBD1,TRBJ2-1,CASSLDRGRNNEQFF,TGCGCCAGCAGCTTGGACAGGGGGCGGAACAATGAGCAGTTCTTC
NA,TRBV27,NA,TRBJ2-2,CASSPRTVDGELFF,TGTGCCAGCAGTCCTAGGACAGTCGACGGGGAGCTGTTTTTT
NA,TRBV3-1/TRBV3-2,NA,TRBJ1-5,CASSQRNQPQHF,TGTGCCAGCAGCCAGCGGAATCAGCCCCAGCATTTT
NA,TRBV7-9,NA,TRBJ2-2,CASSAGWAGTGELFF,TGTGCCAGCAGCGCAGGGTGGGCGGGCACCGGGGAGCTGTTTTTT
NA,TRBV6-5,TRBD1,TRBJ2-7,CASVRSGQAPTVQYF,TGTGCCAGCGTACGGTCGGGACAGGCTCCTACGGTGCAGTACTTC
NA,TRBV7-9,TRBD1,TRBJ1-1,CASSYRGQGTEAFF,TGTGCCAGCAGCTACAGGGGGCAAGGCACTGAAGCTTTCTTT
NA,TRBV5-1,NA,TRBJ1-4,CASSSAGSNEKLFF,TGCGCCAGCAGCTCGGCAGGGAGTAATGAAAAACTGTTTTTT
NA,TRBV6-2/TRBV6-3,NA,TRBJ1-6,CASSTWQGTNSPLHF,TGTGCCAGCAGCACTTGGCAGGGGACCAATTCACCCCTCCACTTT
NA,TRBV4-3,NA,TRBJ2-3,CASSQRRGLRASGSTDTQYF,TGCGCCAGCAGCCAACGCAGGGGGCTGAGGGCTAGCGGGAGCACAGATACGCAGTATTTT
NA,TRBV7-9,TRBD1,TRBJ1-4,CASSLQTGANEKLFF,TGTGCCAGCAGCCTCCAGACAGGGGCGAATGAAAAACTGTTTTTT
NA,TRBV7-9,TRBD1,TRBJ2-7,CASRLGQGLAYEQYF,TGTGCCAGCAGACTCGGACAGGGACTGGCCTACGAGCAGTACTTC
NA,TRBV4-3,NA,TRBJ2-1,CASSQEVLGVRLGYNEQFF,TGCGCCAGCAGCCAAGAGGTACTGGGAGTGCGCCTCGGCTACAATGAGCAGTTCTTC
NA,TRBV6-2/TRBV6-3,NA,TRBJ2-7,CASSYSPERRSYEQYF,TGTGCCAGCAGTTACTCCCCCGAGCGGAGAAGCTACGAGCAGTACTTC
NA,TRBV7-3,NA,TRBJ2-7,CASSANSYEQYF,TGTGCCAGCAGCGCCAACTCCTACGAGCAGTACTTC
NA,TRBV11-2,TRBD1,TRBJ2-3,CASSLTGQGTDTQYF,TGTGCCAGCAGCTTGACGGGACAGGGGACAGATACGCAGTATTTT